These T cell receptor beta chains were read from a single sample in a study of early T cells in non-severe SARS-CoV-2 infection. TCRdb re-called the 5' RACE reads through MiXCR, storing one row per CDR3 protein. The sample lists about 67,000 distinct CDR3 sequences, approximately 10% occurring once. Sequenced: whole blood. The receptors come from an adult who was a healthcare worker with PCR-confirmed SARS-CoV-2 infection or an uninfected control (not recorded which). CDR3s include the opening cysteine and the closing phenylalanine or tryptophan. The D gene is left open where the match is weak. Clone sizes are given selectively: once, few, many, or a class where the clone is expanded.

size,D,V,J,DNA,CDR3
many,.,TRBV18,TRBJ2-2,TGTGCCAGCTCACCGAACAGTCCTCCCGGGGAGCTGTTTTTT,CASSPNSPPGELFF
few,.,TRBV5-4,TRBJ1-6,TGTGCCAGCAGCGGGAGGGGGAGCAATTCACCCCTCCACTTT,CASSGRGSNSPLHF
many,.,TRBV27,TRBJ1-1,TGTGCCAGCAAGACAGGCCTGAACACTGAAGCTTTCTTT,CASKTGLNTEAFF
.,.,TRBV5-1,TRBJ2-1,TGCGCCAGCAGCAAGGACGGGGACGGGTACAATGAGCAGTTCTTC,CASSKDGDGYNEQFF
few,TRBD1,TRBV6-5,TRBJ1-1,TGTGCCAGCGGGACAGGGGGCACTGAAGCTTTCTTT,CASGTGGTEAFF
many,.,TRBV6-1,TRBJ1-5,TGTGCCAGCAGTTCTCTACTGGCCAATCAGCCCCAGCATTTT,CASSSLLANQPQHF
many,.,TRBV6-5,TRBJ2-2,TGTGCCAGCAGCCGAACCGGGACTCAAACCGGGGAGCTGTTTTTT,CASSRTGTQTGELFF
.,.,TRBV11-2,TRBJ2-2,TGTGCCAGCAGCTGGAAGACTACCACCGGGGAGCTGTTTTTT,CASSWKTTTGELFF
many,.,TRBV7-6,TRBJ2-3,TGTGCCAGCAGCTTACAGGGGCGAATAGATACGCAGTATTTT,CASSLQGRIDTQYF
few,.,TRBV29-1,TRBJ1-3,TGCAGCGTCGCCCGGACGGGCAACTCTGGAAACACCATATATTTT,CSVARTGNSGNTIYF
few,.,TRBV27,TRBJ2-3,TGTGCCAGCAGTTTTAGGTCCCCGCCAGATACGCAGTATTTT,CASSFRSPPDTQYF
.,TRBD2,TRBV5-1,TRBJ2-2,TGCGCCAGCAGCCCGGGAGGACCGAACACCGGGGAGCTGTTTTTT,CASSPGGPNTGELFF
few,.,TRBV7-8,TRBJ2-7,TGTGCCAGCACCCAAGCGACAAGGTTTGTAGGCGGGACGGAAGCCTACGAGCAGTACTTC,CASTQATRFVGGTEAYEQYF
.,.,TRBV4-1,TRBJ2-2,TGCGCCAGCAGCCAAGAGGGCCCTCAGGGCAGGTCGAACACCGGGGAGCTGTTTTTT,CASSQEGPQGRSNTGELFF
many,.,TRBV6-1,TRBJ1-2,TGTGCCAGCAGTGCAGGCCTGGGATCTAACTATGGCTACACCTTC,CASSAGLGSNYGYTF
many,.,TRBV29-1,TRBJ2-2,TGCAGCGTTGGGGACACCGGGGAGCTGTTTTTT,CSVGDTGELFF
many,TRBD2,TRBV14,TRBJ2-5,TGTGCCAGCAGCCTCCCCGGGACTAGCGGATACCAAGAGACCCAGTACTTC,CASSLPGTSGYQETQYF
many,.,TRBV2,TRBJ2-3,TGTGCCAGCAGTTACCGCCCGGACTCCACAGATACGCAGTATTTT,CASSYRPDSTDTQYF
few,.,TRBV10-3,TRBJ2-3,TGTGCCATCAGTGTCGGCGGGAGCACAGATACGCAGTATTTT,CAISVGGSTDTQYF
many,.,TRBV6-5,TRBJ2-7,TGTGCCAGCAGAAACCGCCCCGCAGGGGACCCCTACGAGCAGTACTTC,CASRNRPAGDPYEQYF
many,.,TRBV20-1,TRBJ2-5,TGCAGTGCTAAGGACCCCCAAGAGACCCAGTACTTC,CSAKDPQETQYF
.,.,TRBV7-6,TRBJ2-7,TGTGCCAGCAGCCGGACAGTCTCCTACGAGCAGTACTTC,CASSRTVSYEQYF
many,TRBD1,TRBV12-3/TRBV12-4,TRBJ2-7,TGTGCCAGCAGTCTCAGGACAGGTAGCTCCTACGAGCAGTACTTC,CASSLRTGSSYEQYF
many,.,TRBV5-1,TRBJ2-1,TGCGCCAGCAGCTGGGGGTTAGCCAATGAGCAGTTCTTC,CASSWGLANEQFF
few,.,TRBV11-2,TRBJ1-1,TGTGCCAGCAGCCCCCAGGGACACCCGAACACTGAAGCTTTCTTT,CASSPQGHPNTEAFF
.,TRBD1,TRBV3-1,TRBJ2-7,TGTGCCAGCAGCCTTTCCCTCACCCGGGACAGGCCTTCGGGGCAGTACTTC,CASSLSLTRDRPSGQYF
many,.,TRBV29-1,TRBJ2-6,TGCAGCGTTGAAGATGTCAGGTCTGGGGCCAACGTCCTGACTTTC,CSVEDVRSGANVLTF
.,.,TRBV18,TRBJ2-7,TGTGCCAGCTCACCAAGGGCAGGGTACTCCTACAAGCAGTACTTC,CASSPRAGYSYKQYF
.,TRBD1,TRBV12-3/TRBV12-4,TRBJ2-1,TGTGCCAGCAGACGGACAGGGGACGGCTACAATGAGCAGTTCTTC,CASRRTGDGYNEQFF
.,.,TRBV30,TRBJ2-2,TGTGCCTGGACCAGTTCCGCCCCGGCCGGGGAGCTGTTTTTT,CAWTSSAPAGELFF
many,.,TRBV2,TRBJ1-5,TGTGCCAGCAGTGTCGGCACTCAGAGCAATCAGCCCCAGCATTTT,CASSVGTQSNQPQHF
many,TRBD2,TRBV10-1,TRBJ2-1,TGCGCCAGCGCCCGGAGCGGGAGCTCCTACAATGAGCAGTTCTTC,CASARSGSSYNEQFF
many,TRBD2,TRBV4-1,TRBJ2-1,TGCGCCAGCAGAGGCAGCGGGACCTACAATGAGCAGTTCTTC,CASRGSGTYNEQFF
.,.,TRBV12-3/TRBV12-4,TRBJ2-1,TGTGCCACTCACAGGGGTGGGAGGCTTCCAACGAATGAGCAGTTCTTC,CATHRGGRLPTNEQFF
many,.,TRBV6-1,TRBJ2-7,TGTGCCAGCAGCCGGGAACCTATTCCCTACGAGCAGTACTTC,CASSREPIPYEQYF
many,.,TRBV18,TRBJ1-5,TGTGCCAGCTCACCCGACAGTAGCAATCAGCCCCAGCATTTT,CASSPDSSNQPQHF
many,.,TRBV6-1,TRBJ1-5,TGTGCCAGCAGTGAATGGGGGGTATCAGGTAGCAATCAGCCCCAGCATTTT,CASSEWGVSGSNQPQHF
.,.,TRBV5-6,TRBJ2-1,TGTGCCAGCAGCTTGGCCAGAGGGTGGAGCTCCTACAATGAGCAGTTCTTC,CASSLARGWSSYNEQFF
.,.,TRBV19,TRBJ1-4,TGTGCCAGTAGACCCGGACGGAGGAAGCCAACTAATGAAAAACTGTTTTTT,CASRPGRRKPTNEKLFF
many,.,TRBV11-2,TRBJ2-3,TGTGCCAGCAGCTCAAGATTAGGCGATACGCAGTATTTT,CASSSRLGDTQYF
many,.,TRBV4-1,TRBJ2-7,TGCGCCAGCAGCCAAGTTCCGGCGGCGCACGAGCAGTACTTC,CASSQVPAAHEQYF